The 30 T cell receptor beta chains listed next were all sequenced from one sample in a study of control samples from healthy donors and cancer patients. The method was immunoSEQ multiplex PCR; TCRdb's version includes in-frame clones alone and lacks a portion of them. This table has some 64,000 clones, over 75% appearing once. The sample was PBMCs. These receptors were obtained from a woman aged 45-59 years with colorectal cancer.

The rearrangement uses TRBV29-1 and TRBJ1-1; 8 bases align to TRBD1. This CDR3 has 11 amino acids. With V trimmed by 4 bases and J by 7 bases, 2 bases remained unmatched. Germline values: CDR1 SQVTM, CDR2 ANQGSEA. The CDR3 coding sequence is TGCAGCGTTGGGACAGGGAGTGAAGCTTTCTTT. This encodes CSVGTGSEAFF.

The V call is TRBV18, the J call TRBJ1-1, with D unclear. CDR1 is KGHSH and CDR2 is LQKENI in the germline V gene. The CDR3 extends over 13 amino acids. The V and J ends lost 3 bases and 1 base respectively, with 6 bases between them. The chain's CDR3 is CASSPSKNTEAFF. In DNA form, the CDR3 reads TGTGCCAGCTCACCGTCAAAGAACACTGAAGCTTTCTTT.

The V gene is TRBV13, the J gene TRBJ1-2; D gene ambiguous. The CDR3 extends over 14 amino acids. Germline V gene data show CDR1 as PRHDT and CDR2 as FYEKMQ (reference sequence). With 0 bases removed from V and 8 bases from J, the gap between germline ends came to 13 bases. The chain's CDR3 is CASSLGNLRPGYTF. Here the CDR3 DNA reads TGTGCCAGCAGCTTAGGAAACCTGCGGCCCGGCTACACCTTC.

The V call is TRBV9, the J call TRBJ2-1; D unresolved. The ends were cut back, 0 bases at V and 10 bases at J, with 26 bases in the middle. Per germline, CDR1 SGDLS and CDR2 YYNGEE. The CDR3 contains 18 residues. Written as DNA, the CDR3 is TGTGCCAGCAGCGTAGACCTATTGGCTCTACCCCCCGAGCAGGAGCAGTTCTTC. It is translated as CASSVDLLALPPEQEQFF.

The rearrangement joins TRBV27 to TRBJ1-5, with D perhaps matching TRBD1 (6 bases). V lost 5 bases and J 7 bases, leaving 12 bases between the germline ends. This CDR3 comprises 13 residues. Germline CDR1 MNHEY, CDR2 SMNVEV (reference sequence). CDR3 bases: TGTGCCAGCAGTCCTACAGGGTTGCAGCCCCAGCATTTT. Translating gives CASSPTGLQPQHF.

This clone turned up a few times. CDR3 amino acids: CASSSETRDTQYF. CDR3 coding DNA: TGTGCCAGCAGCTCCGAAACACGAGATACGCAGTATTTT. J is TRBJ2-3 and V is TRBV7-3, with unresolved D. Looked up from germline, CDR1 is SGHTA and CDR2 is FQGTGA. The CDR3 covers 13 residues. Trimming pared 4 bases from V and 5 bases from J, leaving 10 bases between.

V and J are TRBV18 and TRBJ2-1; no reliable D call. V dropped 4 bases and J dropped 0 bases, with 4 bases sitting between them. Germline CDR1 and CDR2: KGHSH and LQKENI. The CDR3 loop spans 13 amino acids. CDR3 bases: TGTGCCAGCTCACTGTTCTCCTACAATGAGCAGTTCTTC. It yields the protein CASSLFSYNEQFF.

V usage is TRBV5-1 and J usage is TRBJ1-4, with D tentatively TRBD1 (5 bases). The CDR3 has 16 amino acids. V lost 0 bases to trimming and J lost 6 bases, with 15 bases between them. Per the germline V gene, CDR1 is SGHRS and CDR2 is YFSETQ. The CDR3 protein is CASSLALGGEDEKLFF. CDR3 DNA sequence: TGCGCCAGCAGCTTGGCCTTAGGAGGGGAGGATGAAAAACTGTTTTTT.

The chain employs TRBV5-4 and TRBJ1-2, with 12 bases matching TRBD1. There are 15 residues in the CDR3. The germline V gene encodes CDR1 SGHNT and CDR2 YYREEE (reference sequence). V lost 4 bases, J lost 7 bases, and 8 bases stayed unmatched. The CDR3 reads CASSETGQGASGYTF. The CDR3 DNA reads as TGTGCCAGCAGCGAAACGGGACAGGGGGCTAGTGGCTACACCTTC.

The CDR3, as DNA: TGCGCCAGCAGCACCGGCGGTGGCCAGTTCTATGGCTACACCTTC. It translates to CASSTGGGQFYGYTF. This chain links TRBV5-1 with TRBJ1-2; D not resolved. CDR3 size: 15 residues. CDR1 is SGHRS and CDR2 is YFSETQ in the germline V gene. The V end was cut by 4 bases, the J end by 4 bases, with 17 bases between.

The DNA for the CDR3 is TGTGCCAGCAGTATCAGGGTAGACAGTAGGGAGACCCAGTACTTC. This translates into CASSIRVDSRETQYF. The chain couples TRBV6-4 to TRBJ2-5; tentative D call: TRBD1 (5 bases). The CDR3 extends over 15 amino acids. Trimming left V 5 bases short and J 5 bases short, with 18 bases between. The germline V gene encodes CDR1 MRHNA and CDR2 SNTAGT.

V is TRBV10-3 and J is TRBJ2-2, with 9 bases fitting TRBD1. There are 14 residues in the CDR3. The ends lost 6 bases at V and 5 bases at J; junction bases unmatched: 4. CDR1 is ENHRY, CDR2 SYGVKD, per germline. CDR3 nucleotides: TGTGCCATCAGCCGGGACAGGGTGACCGGGGAGCTGTTTTTT. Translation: CAISRDRVTGELFF.

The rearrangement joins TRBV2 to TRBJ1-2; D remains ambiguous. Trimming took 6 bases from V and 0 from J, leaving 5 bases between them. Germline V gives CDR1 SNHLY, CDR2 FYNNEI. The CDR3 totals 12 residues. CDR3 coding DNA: TGTGCCAGCAGCCAGGCTAACTATGGCTACACCTTC. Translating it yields CASSQANYGYTF.

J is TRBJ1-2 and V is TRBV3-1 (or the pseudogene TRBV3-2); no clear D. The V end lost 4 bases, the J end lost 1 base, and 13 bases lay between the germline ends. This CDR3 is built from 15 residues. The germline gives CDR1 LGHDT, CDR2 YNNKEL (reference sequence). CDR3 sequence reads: CASSPMVAYNYGYTF. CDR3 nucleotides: TGTGCCAGCAGCCCTATGGTGGCGTATAACTATGGCTACACCTTC.

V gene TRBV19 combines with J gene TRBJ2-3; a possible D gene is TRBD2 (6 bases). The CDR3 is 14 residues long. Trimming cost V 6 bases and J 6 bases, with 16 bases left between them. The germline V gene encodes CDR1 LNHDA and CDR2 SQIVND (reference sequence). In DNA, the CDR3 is TGTGCCAGTAGCGAAGGCCGGGGGATCGATACGCAGTATTTT. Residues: CASSEGRGIDTQYF.

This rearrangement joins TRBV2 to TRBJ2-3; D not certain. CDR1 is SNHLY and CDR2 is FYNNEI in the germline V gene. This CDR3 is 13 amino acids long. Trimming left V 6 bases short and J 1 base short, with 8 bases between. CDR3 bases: TGTGCCAGCAGCACTCTAGGCACAGATACGCAGTATTTT. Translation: CASSTLGTDTQYF. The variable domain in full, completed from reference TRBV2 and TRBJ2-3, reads EPEVTQTPSHQVTQMGQEVILRCVPISNHLYFYWYRQILGQKVEFLVSFYNNEISEKSEIFDDQFSVERPDGSNFTLKIRSTKLEDSAMYFCASSTLGTDTQYFGPGTRLTVL.

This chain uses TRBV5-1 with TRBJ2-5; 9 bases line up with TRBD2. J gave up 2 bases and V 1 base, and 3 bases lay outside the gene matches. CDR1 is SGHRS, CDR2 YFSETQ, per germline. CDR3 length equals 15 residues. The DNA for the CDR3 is TGCGCCAGCAGCTTGAGCCTAGCGGGGCAAGAGACCCAGTACTTC. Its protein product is CASSLSLAGQETQYF.

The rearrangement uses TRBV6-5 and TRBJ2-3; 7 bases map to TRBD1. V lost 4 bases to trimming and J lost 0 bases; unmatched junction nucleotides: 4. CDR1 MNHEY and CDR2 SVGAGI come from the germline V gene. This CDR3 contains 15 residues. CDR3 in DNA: TGTGCCAGCAGTTCCGGACAGGCGAGCACAGATACGCAGTATTTT. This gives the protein CASSSGQASTDTQYF.

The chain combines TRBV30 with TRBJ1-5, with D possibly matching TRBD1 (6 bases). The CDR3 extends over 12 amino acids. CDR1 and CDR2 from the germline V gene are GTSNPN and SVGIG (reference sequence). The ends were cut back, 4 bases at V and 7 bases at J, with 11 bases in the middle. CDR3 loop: CAWNRGRQPQHF. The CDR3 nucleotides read TGTGCCTGGAACCGGGGGCGGCAGCCCCAGCATTTT. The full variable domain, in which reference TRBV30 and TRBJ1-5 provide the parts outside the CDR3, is SQTIHQWPATLVQPVGSPLSLECTVEGTSNPNLYWYRQAAGRGLQLLFYSVGIGQISSEVPQNLSASRPQDRQFILSSKKLLLSDSGFYLCAWNRGRQPQHFGDGTRLSIL.

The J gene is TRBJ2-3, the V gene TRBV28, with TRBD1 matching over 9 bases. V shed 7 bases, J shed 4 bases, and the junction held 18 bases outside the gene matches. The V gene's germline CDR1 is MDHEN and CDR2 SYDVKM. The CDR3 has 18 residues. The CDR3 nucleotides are TGTGCCAGCACGGGGTTAACCCCGGGACAGGGAATTTCAGATACGCAGTATTTT. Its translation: CASTGLTPGQGISDTQYF.

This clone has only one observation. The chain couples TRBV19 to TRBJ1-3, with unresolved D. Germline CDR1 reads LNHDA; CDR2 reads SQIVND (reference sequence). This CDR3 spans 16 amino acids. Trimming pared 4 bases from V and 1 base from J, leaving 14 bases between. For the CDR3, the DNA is TGTGCCAGTAGTACGCCAGGTTCGGGTTCTGGAAACACCATATATTTT. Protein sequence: CASSTPGSGSGNTIYF.

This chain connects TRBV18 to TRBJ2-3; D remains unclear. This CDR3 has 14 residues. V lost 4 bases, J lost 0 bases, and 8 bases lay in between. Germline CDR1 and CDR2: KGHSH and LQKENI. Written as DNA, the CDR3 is TGTGCCAGCTCACGGGCCGCGAGCACAGATACGCAGTATTTT. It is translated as CASSRAASTDTQYF. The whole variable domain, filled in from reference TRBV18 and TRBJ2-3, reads NAGVMQNPRHLVRRRGQEARLRCSPMKGHSHVYWYRQLPEEGLKFMVYLQKENIIDESGMPKERFSAEFPKEGPSILRIQQVVRGDSAAYFCASSRAASTDTQYFGPGTRLTVL.

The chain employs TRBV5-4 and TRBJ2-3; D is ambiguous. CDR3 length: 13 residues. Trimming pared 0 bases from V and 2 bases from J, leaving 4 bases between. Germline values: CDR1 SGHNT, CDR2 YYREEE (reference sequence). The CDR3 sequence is CASSLDPTDTQYF. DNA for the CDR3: TGTGCCAGCAGCTTGGACCCCACAGATACGCAGTATTTT.

Written as DNA, the CDR3 is TGTGCCAGCAGTCCCTCTGGGCGGGAGGCCTCCCGTTTCTACAATGAGCAGTTCTTC. Residues: CASSPSGREASRFYNEQFF. The J gene is TRBJ2-1, the V gene TRBV28; 8 positions agree with TRBD2. V was pared by 5 bases and J by 3 bases, with 18 bases of the junction left unmatched. Germline V gene lookup returns CDR1 MDHEN and CDR2 SYDVKM. This CDR3 region has 19 residues.

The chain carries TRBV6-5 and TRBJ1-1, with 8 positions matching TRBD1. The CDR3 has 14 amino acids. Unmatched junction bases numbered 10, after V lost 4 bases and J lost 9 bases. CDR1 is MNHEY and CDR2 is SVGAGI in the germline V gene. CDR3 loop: CASSSGQGGGQAFF. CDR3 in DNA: TGTGCCAGCAGTTCCGGACAGGGAGGGGGACAAGCTTTCTTT.

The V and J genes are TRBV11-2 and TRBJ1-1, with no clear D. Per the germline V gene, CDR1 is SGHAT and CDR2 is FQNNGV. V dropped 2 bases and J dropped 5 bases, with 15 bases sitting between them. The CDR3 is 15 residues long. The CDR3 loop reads CASSLRTGEMTEAFF. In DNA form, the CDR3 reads TGTGCCAGCAGCTTAAGGACGGGTGAGATGACTGAAGCTTTCTTT.

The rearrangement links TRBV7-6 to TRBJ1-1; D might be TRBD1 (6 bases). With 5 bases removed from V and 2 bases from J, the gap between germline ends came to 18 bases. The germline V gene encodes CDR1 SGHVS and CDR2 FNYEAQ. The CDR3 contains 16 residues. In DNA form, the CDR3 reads TGTGCCAGCAGCCCACAAAACGGACAGATTAACACTGAAGCTTTCTTT. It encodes CASSPQNGQINTEAFF.

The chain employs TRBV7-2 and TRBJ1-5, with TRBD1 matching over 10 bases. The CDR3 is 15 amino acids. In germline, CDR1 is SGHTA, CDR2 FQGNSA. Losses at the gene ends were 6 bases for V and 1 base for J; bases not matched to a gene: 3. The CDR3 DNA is TGTGCCAGCAGTTGGACAGGGGGGAGCAATCAGCCCCAGCATTTT. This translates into CASSWTGGSNQPQHF.

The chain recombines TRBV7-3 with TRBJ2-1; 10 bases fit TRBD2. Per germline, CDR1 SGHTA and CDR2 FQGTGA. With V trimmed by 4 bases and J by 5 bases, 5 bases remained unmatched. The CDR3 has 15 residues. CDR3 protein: CASSSSGRADNEQFF. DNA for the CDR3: TGTGCCAGCAGCTCCAGCGGGAGGGCTGACAATGAGCAGTTCTTC.

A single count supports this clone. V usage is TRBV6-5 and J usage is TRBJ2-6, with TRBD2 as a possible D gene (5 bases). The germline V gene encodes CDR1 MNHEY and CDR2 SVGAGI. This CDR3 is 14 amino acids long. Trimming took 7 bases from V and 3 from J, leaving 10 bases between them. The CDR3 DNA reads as TGTGCCAGCATCGGGCGGGTTGGGGCCAACGTCCTGACTTTC. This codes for CASIGRVGANVLTF.